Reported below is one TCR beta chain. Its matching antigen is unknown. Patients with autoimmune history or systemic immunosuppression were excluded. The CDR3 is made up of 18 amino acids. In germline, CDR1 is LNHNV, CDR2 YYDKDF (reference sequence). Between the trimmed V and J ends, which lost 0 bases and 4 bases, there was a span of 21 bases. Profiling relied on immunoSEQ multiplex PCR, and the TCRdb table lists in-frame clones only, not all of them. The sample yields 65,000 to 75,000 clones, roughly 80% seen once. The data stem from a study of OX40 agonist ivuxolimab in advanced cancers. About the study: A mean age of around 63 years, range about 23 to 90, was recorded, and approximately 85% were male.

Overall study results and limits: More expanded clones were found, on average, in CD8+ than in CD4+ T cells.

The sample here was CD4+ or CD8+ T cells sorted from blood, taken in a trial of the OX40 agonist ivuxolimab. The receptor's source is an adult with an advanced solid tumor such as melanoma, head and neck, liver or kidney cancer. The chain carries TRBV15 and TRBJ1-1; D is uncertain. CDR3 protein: CATSRDSPSWTPSTEAFF. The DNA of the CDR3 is TGTGCCACCAGCAGAGATAGCCCGTCGTGGACGCCAAGCACTGAAGCTTTCTTT.